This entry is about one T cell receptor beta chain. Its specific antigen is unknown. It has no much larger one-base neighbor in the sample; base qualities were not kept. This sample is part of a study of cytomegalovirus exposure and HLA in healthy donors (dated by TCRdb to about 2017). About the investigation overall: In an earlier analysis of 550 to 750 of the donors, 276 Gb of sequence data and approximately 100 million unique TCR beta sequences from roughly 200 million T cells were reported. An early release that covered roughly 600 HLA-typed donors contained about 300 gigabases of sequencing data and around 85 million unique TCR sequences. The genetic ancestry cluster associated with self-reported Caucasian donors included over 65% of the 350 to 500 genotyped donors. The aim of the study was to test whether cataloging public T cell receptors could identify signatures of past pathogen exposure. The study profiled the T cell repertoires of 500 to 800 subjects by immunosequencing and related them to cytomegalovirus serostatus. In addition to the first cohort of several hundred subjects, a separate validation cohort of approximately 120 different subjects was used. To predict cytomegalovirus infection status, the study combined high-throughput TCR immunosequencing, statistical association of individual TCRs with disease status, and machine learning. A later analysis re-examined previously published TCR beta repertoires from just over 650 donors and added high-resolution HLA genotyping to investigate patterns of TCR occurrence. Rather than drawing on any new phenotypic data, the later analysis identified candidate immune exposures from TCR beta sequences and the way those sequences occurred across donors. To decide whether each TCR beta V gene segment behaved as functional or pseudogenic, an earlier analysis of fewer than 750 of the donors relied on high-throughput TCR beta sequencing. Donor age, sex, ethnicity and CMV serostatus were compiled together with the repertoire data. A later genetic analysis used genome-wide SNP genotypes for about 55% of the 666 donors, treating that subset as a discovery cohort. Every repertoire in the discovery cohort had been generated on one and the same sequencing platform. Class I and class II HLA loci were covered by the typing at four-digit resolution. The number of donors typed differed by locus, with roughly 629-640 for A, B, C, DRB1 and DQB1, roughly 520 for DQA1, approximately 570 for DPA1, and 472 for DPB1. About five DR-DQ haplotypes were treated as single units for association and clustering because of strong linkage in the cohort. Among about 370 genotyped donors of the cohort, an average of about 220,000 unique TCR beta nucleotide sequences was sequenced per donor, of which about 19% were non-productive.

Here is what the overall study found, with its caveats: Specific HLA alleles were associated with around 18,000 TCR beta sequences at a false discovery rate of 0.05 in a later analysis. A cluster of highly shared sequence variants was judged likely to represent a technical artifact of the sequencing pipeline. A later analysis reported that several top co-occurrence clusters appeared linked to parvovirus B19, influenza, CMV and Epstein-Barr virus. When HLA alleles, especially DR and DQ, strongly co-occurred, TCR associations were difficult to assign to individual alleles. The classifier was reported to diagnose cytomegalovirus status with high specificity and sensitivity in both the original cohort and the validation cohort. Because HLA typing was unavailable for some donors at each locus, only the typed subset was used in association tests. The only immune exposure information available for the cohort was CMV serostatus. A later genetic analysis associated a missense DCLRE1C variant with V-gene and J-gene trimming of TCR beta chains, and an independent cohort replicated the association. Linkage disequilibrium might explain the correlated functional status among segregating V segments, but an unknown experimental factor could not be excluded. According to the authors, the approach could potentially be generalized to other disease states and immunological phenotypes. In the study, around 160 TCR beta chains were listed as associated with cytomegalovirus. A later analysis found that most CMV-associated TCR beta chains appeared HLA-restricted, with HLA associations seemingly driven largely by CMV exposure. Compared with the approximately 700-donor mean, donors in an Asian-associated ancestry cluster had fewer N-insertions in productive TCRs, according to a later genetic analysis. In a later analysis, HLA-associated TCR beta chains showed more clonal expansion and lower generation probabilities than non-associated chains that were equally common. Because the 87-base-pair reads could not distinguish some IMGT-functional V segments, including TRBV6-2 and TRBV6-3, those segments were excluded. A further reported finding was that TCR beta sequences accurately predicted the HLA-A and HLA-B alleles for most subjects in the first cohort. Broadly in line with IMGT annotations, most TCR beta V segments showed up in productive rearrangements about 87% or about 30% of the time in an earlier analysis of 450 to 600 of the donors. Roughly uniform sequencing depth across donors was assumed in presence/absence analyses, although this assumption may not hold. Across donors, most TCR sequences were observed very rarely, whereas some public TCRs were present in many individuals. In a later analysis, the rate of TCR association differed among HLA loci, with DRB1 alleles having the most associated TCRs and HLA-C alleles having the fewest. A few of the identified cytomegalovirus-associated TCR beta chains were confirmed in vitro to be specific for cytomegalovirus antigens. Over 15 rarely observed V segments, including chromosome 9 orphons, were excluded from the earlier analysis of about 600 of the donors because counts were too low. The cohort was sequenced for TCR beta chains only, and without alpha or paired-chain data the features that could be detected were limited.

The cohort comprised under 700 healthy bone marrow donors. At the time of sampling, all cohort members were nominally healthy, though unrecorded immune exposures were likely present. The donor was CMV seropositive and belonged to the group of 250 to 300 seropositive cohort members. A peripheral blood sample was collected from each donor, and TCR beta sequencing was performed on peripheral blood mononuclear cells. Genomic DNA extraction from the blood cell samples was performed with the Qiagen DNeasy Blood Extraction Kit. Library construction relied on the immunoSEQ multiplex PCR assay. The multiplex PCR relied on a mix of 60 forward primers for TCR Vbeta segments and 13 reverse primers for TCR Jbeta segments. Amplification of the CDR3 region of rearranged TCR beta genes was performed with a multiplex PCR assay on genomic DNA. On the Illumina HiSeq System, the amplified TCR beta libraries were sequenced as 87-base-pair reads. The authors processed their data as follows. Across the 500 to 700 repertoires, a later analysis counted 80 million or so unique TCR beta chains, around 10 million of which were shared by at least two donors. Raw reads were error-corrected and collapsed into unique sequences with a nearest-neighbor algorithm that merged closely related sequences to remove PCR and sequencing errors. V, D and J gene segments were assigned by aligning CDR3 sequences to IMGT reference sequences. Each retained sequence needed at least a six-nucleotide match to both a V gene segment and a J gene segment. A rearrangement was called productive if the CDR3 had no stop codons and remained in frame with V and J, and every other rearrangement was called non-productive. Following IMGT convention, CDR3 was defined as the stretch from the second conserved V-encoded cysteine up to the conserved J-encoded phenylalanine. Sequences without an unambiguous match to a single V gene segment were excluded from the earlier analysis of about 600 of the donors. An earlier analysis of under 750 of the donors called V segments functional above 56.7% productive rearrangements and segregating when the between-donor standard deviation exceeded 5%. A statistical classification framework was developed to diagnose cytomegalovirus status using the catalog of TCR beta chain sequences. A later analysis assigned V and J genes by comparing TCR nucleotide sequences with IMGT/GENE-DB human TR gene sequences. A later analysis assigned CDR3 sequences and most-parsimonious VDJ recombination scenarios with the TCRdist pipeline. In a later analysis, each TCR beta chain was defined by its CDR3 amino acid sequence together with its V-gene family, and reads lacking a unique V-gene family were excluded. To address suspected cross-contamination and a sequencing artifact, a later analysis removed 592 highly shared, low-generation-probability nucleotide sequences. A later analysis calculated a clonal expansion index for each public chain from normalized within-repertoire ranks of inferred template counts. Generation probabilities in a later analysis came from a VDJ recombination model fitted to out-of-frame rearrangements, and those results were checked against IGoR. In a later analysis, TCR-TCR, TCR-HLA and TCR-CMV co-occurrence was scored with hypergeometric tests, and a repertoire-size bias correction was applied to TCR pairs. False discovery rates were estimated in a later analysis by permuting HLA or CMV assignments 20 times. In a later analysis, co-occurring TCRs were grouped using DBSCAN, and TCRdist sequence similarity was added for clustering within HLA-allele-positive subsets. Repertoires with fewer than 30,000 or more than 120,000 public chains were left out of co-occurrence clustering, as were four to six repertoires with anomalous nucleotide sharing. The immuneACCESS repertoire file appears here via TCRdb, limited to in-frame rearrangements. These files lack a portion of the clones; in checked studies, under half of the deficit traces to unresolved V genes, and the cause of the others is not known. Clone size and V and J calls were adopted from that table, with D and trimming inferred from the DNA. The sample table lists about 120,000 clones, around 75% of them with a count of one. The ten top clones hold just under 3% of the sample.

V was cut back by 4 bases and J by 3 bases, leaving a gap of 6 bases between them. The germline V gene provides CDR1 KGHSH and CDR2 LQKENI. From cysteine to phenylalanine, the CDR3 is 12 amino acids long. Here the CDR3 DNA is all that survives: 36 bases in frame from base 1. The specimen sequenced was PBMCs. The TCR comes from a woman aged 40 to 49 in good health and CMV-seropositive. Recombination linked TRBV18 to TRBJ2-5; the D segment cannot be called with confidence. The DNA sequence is TGTGCCAGCTCACTAAGCGAAGAGACCCAGTACTTC. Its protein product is CASSLSEETQYF.